The present T cell receptor (beta chain) was sequenced within a study of blood T cell repertoires in COVID-19 (dated by TCRdb to the early 2020s). About the investigation overall: The collaborator samples originated in the United States, Italy and Spain and spanned the acute and convalescent phases of COVID-19. Subjects who had been exposed to COVID-19, were actively infected with it, or had recovered from it provided the deeply sampled blood TCRbeta repertoires that made up the dataset. Nearly every sample came with metadata listing a de-identified subject ID, COVID-19 status, age in years and sex. The prospective study material was composed of cDNA or gDNA derived from T cells, B-cell-depleted T cells, or PBMCs. Where available, HLA class I and class II types were obtained from metadata supplied by the sample provider rather than from assay-based typing. The repertoires were released in a freely available public database meant as a resource for research on the immune response to SARS-CoV-2. The samples were drawn from two sources: the first 160 participants of the ongoing ImmuneRACE study, and over 1,000 subjects contributed by 6 global collaborators. Study-wide conclusions, independent of this receptor: How much clinical and demographic metadata was included differed by source and by participant, and the metadata was provided uncurated.

Concerning this clone: The antigen this receptor binds is unknown. No quality values exist for individual bases; no much larger clone is one base distant.

Collaborating institutions collected whole blood in K2EDTA tubes following their own protocols. For TCRbeta analysis, collaborator samples were shipped as frozen whole blood, as isolated PBMCs, or as DNA extracted from either sample type. TCRbeta CDR3 regions were amplified from genomic DNA by means of the immunoSEQ Assay, a bias-controlled multiplex PCR. In the authors' own workflow: Nucleated cell counts per sample were estimated from amplification of reference gene primers within the assay. To quantify the absolute abundance of each unique TCRbeta CDR3 rearrangement, sequence reads were collapsed and filtered. Productive Simpson clonality was computed per sample as the square root of Simpson's diversity index over productive rearrangements. TCRdb stores this immuneACCESS table with in-frame sequences only. Part of the clones is absent; in the studies checked, under half of the shortfall reflects unresolved V genes, and no reason is known for the rest. The DNA gave D and trimming, while V, J and clone size come from that table. The sample table lists about 160,000 clones, 70% to 80% of them with a count of one. 8.1% of the sample rests with the top ten.

After removal of 4 bases from V and 4 bases from J, the junction retains 5 bases not matched to a gene. CDR1 and CDR2 (MNHEY, SVGAGI) derive from the germline V gene. The CDR3 spans 14 residues, from the cysteine through the phenylalanine. This entry keeps only the CDR3 DNA: 42 bases, framed from base 1. The chain is made from TRBV6-5 and TRBJ2-5; a stretch of 8 junction bases matches TRBD2. This clonotype was sampled from a man aged 55 to 70 with acute or convalescent COVID-19. The specimen was peripheral blood. The CDR3 region has the sequence CASSSGGAGETQYF. The sequenced DNA is TGTGCCAGCAGTTCCGGGGGGGCCGGAGAGACCCAGTACTTC.